This is a list of T cell receptor beta chains from one sample in a study of metastatic and nonmetastatic thyroid tumors. TCRdb reprocessed the PCR reads using MiXCR. The sample contains roughly 41,000 clones, roughly a sixth of which appear only once. Sequencing was performed on blood. Receptors originate from a female donor with papillary thyroid cancer or a benign thyroid nodule (not recorded which). Some clones in this sample may be carry-over from other donors' samples. Each CDR3 is given with its conserved first and last residue. A D gene is named only where the DNA matches it firmly. Not every row has a clone size; where given, it reads once, few, many or a size class.

cdr3_nt: TGTGCCAGCAGCCGCGAGGACAGCGGGAATTCACCCCTCCACTTT; cdr3_aa: CASSREDSGNSPLHF; v_call: TRBV3-1; clone_size: NA; d_call: NA; j_call: TRBJ1-6
cdr3_nt: TGTGCCAGCAGAAAAAGCAGGCGCGGGCCTGAAGCTTTCTTT; cdr3_aa: CASRKSRRGPEAFF; v_call: TRBV6-1; clone_size: many; d_call: NA; j_call: TRBJ1-1
cdr3_nt: TGTGCCAGCAGCCAATGGGACAGGGGGTTCGGACAGCCCCAGCATTTT; cdr3_aa: CASSQWDRGFGQPQHF; v_call: TRBV16; clone_size: many; d_call: TRBD1; j_call: TRBJ1-5
cdr3_nt: TGTGCCAGCAGTCCACAGGGGGCGGGAAACACCATATATTTT; cdr3_aa: CASSPQGAGNTIYF; v_call: TRBV28; clone_size: NA; d_call: TRBD1; j_call: TRBJ1-3
cdr3_nt: TGTGCCAGCAGTAAGTGGACTACCGACAATGAGCAGTTCTTT; cdr3_aa: CASSKWTTDNEQFF; v_call: TRBV27; clone_size: few; d_call: NA; j_call: TRBJ2-1
cdr3_nt: TGCAGTGCTAGAGATGGAAACACCATATATTTT; cdr3_aa: CSARDGNTIYF; v_call: TRBV20-1; clone_size: many; d_call: NA; j_call: TRBJ1-3
cdr3_nt: TGTGCCAGCAGTTCTATCAGGGATACGCAGTATTTT; cdr3_aa: CASSSIRDTQYF; v_call: TRBV6-1; clone_size: medium-sized; d_call: NA; j_call: TRBJ2-3
cdr3_nt: TGTGCCAGCAGCGTAGGGGATTCCCCGTGGGGCGAGCAGTACTTC; cdr3_aa: CASSVGDSPWGEQYF; v_call: TRBV9; clone_size: many; d_call: NA; j_call: TRBJ2-7
cdr3_nt: TGTGCCATCAGGAAGACAGGGGTGTCTTCCTACGAGCAGTACTTC; cdr3_aa: CAIRKTGVSSYEQYF; v_call: TRBV10-3; clone_size: many; d_call: TRBD1; j_call: TRBJ2-7
cdr3_nt: TGTGCCAGCTCGATGACAGCTCAAGACGAAAAACTGTTTTTT; cdr3_aa: CASSMTAQDEKLFF; v_call: TRBV18; clone_size: many; d_call: NA; j_call: TRBJ1-4
cdr3_nt: TGCGCCAGCAGCCTCGAGGGAGGGTTAGAAGAGACCCAGTACTTC; cdr3_aa: CASSLEGGLEETQYF; v_call: TRBV4-1; clone_size: many; d_call: TRBD2; j_call: TRBJ2-5
cdr3_nt: TGTGCCAGCAGTGTGGATACAGGGAACACCGGGGAGCTGTTTTTT; cdr3_aa: CASSVDTGNTGELFF; v_call: TRBV6-1; clone_size: many; d_call: NA; j_call: TRBJ2-2
cdr3_nt: TGTGCCAGCAGTGAATCAGGTCAGCCCCAGCATTTT; cdr3_aa: CASSESGQPQHF; v_call: TRBV25-1; clone_size: few; d_call: NA; j_call: TRBJ1-5
cdr3_nt: TGTGCCAGCAGCCCGATGACAGGGAGGCTTGATACGCAGTATTTT; cdr3_aa: CASSPMTGRLDTQYF; v_call: TRBV11-1; clone_size: many; d_call: NA; j_call: TRBJ2-3
cdr3_nt: TGCAGTGCTAGGGATACAGGGGGAGACACAGATACGCAGTATTTT; cdr3_aa: CSARDTGGDTDTQYF; v_call: TRBV20-1; clone_size: many; d_call: TRBD1; j_call: TRBJ2-3
cdr3_nt: TGTGCCAGCAGCGCCGGGGGTGACTATGGCTACACCTTC; cdr3_aa: CASSAGGDYGYTF; v_call: TRBV9; clone_size: many; d_call: NA; j_call: TRBJ1-2
cdr3_nt: TGTGCCAGCAGTTATCCTATGCGGACAACTAGCACAGATACGCAGTATTTT; cdr3_aa: CASSYPMRTTSTDTQYF; v_call: TRBV6-5; clone_size: many; d_call: NA; j_call: TRBJ2-3
cdr3_nt: TGTGCCAGCAGTGAAGCTGAAGGGCACGGCTACGAGCAGTACTTC; cdr3_aa: CASSEAEGHGYEQYF; v_call: TRBV6-1; clone_size: medium-sized; d_call: NA; j_call: TRBJ2-7
cdr3_nt: TGTGCCACTGGGGCCCAGGGGATAGGTGAAAAACTGTTTTTT; cdr3_aa: CATGAQGIGEKLFF; v_call: TRBV15; clone_size: many; d_call: NA; j_call: TRBJ1-4
cdr3_nt: TGTGCTGGGACCGGGCCTAATGAAAAACTGTTTTTT; cdr3_aa: CAGTGPNEKLFF; v_call: TRBV30; clone_size: many; d_call: NA; j_call: TRBJ1-4
cdr3_nt: TGCAGTGCTTCATTTACCGGGACAGATAACTATGGCTACACCTTC; cdr3_aa: CSASFTGTDNYGYTF; v_call: TRBV20-1; clone_size: many; d_call: TRBD1; j_call: TRBJ1-2
cdr3_nt: TGTGCCACCAGTGGACCAGGAAGTCGGTATGGCTACACCTTC; cdr3_aa: CATSGPGSRYGYTF; v_call: TRBV24-1; clone_size: NA; d_call: NA; j_call: TRBJ1-2
cdr3_nt: TGTGCCAGCAGTGTGACGGGGGGGGATTCACCCCTCCACTTT; cdr3_aa: CASSVTGGDSPLHF; v_call: TRBV25-1; clone_size: many; d_call: NA; j_call: TRBJ1-6
cdr3_nt: TGCAGTGCTATTCGTCGCGGGATGAATACCTACGAGCATTACTTC; cdr3_aa: CSAIRRGMNTYEHYF; v_call: TRBV20-1; clone_size: NA; d_call: NA; j_call: TRBJ2-7
cdr3_nt: TGTGCCAGCAGCTTTGGGGGGACTAGCGGGAGGGAGCAGTTCTTC; cdr3_aa: CASSFGGTSGREQFF; v_call: TRBV5-5; clone_size: many; d_call: TRBD2; j_call: TRBJ2-1
cdr3_nt: TGTGCCAGCAGCTTATACCGGACGGGACAAGAGACCCAGTACTTC; cdr3_aa: CASSLYRTGQETQYF; v_call: TRBV7-9; clone_size: many; d_call: NA; j_call: TRBJ2-5
cdr3_nt: TGTGCCACCATCAGAGATCTGTTGACAGCGATCAATCAGCCCCAGCATTTT; cdr3_aa: CATIRDLLTAINQPQHF; v_call: TRBV15; clone_size: few; d_call: NA; j_call: TRBJ1-5
cdr3_nt: TGTGCCAGCAAGGTGGGGACAGGGGCAGGGAACACCATATATTTT; cdr3_aa: CASKVGTGAGNTIYF; v_call: TRBV28; clone_size: many; d_call: TRBD1; j_call: TRBJ1-3
cdr3_nt: TGCGCCAGCAGCCAAGATGCCGACGAGCAGTACTTC; cdr3_aa: CASSQDADEQYF; v_call: TRBV4-1; clone_size: many; d_call: NA; j_call: TRBJ2-7
cdr3_nt: TGTGCCAGCAGTTACGATTTGACAGGAGGACCAAATCAGACACAGCATTTT; cdr3_aa: CASSYDLTGGPNQTQHF; v_call: TRBV6-5; clone_size: few; d_call: NA; j_call: TRBJ1-5
cdr3_nt: TGTGCCAGCGGCCGTGGCAATGAGCAGTTCTTC; cdr3_aa: CASGRGNEQFF; v_call: TRBV7-6; clone_size: many; d_call: NA; j_call: TRBJ2-1
cdr3_nt: TGTGCCAGCAGCCCATTTGGCCTAGCGGGGGGAAACTCCTACAATGAGCAGTTCTTC; cdr3_aa: CASSPFGLAGGNSYNEQFF; v_call: TRBV4-2; clone_size: many; d_call: TRBD2; j_call: TRBJ2-1
cdr3_nt: TGTGCCAGCAGCTTACAGGGTTCCAATGAGCAGTTCTTC; cdr3_aa: CASSLQGSNEQFF; v_call: TRBV9; clone_size: many; d_call: NA; j_call: TRBJ2-1
cdr3_nt: TGTGCCAGCAGCTTAGGACTAGCGAGCTACAATGAGCAGTTCTTC; cdr3_aa: CASSLGLASYNEQFF; v_call: TRBV5-6; clone_size: many; d_call: TRBD2; j_call: TRBJ2-1
cdr3_nt: TGTGCCAACAGTGGGGCGCTGGGGGAGACCCAGTACTTC; cdr3_aa: CANSGALGETQYF; v_call: TRBV6-1; clone_size: NA; d_call: NA; j_call: TRBJ2-5
cdr3_nt: TGTGCCAGTCGTGGCCTAGAGACAGCCCGGTTCCAAGCTTTCTTT; cdr3_aa: CASRGLETARFQAFF; v_call: TRBV19; clone_size: many; d_call: NA; j_call: TRBJ1-1
cdr3_nt: TGTGCCAGCAGCTTAGGGGGCGGGGTTACCCGGGAGCAGTTCTTC; cdr3_aa: CASSLGGGVTREQFF; v_call: TRBV7-2; clone_size: many; d_call: NA; j_call: TRBJ2-1